This T cell receptor (beta chain) was recovered during a study of T cell repertoires in cytomegalovirus infection. About the study: Public TCR beta signature analysis indicated the presence of both CMV infection and matching HLA type. The study, taken as a whole, reports: The cumulative frequency of public TCR beta families distinguished individuals who carried CMV together with the relevant HLA. Dominant in the ex vivo response were TCR beta clonotypes restricted by HLA-C and specific for CMV.

The V gene's germline CDR1 is MNHEY and CDR2 SVGEGT. V was pared by 5 bases and J by 1 base, with 6 bases between. This CDR3 spans 13 amino acids. This clonotype occurred a few times. Its antigen is unidentified. TCRdb ran MiXCR on the reads and lists one entry per CDR3 protein. The data hold roughly 760,000 distinct CDR3 sequences, with about a third observed a single time. The V and J genes are TRBV6-2 or TRBV6-3 and TRBJ2-1; D call uncertain. Input material: PBMCs. The origin of this receptor is a human donor in good health (CMV status not recorded). Some clones in this sample may be carry-over from other donors' samples. This CDR3 is CASSPQSYNEQFF. The CDR3 DNA is TGTGCCAGCAGTCCTCAATCCTACAATGAGCAGTTCTTC.